This T cell receptor (beta chain) came from a study of T cell repertoires in cytomegalovirus infection. TCRdb re-analysed the reads in MiXCR, keeping a single row per CDR3 protein. The table records about 530,000 distinct CDR3 sequences, about 25% of them present only once. The germline V gene has CDR1 ENHRY and CDR2 SYGVKD. Trimming cost V 3 bases and J 8 bases, with 7 bases left between them. The CDR3 is 11 residues long. This clonotype was sampled from a human donor in good health (CMV status not recorded). Some clones in this sample may be carry-over from other donors' samples. The chain is built from TRBV10-3 and TRBJ1-2; D unresolved. Sequenced material: PBMCs. The CDR3 loop reads CAISDSWGYTF. DNA for the CDR3: TGTGCCATCAGTGACAGCTGGGGCTACACCTTC.